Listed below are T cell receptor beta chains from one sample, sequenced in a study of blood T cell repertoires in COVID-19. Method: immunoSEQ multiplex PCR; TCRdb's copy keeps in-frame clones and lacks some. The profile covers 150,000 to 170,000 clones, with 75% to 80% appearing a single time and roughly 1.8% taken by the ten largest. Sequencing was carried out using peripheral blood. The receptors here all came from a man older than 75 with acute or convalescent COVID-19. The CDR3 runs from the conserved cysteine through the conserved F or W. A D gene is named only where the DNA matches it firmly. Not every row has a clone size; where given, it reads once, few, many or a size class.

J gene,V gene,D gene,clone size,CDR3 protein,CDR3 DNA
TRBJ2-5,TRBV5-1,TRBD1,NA,CASSLGRTGQETQYF,TGCGCCAGCAGCTTGGGTCGGACAGGCCAAGAGACCCAGTACTTC
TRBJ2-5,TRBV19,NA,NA,CASSISAETQYF,TGTGCCAGTAGTATAAGTGCGGAGACCCAGTACTTC
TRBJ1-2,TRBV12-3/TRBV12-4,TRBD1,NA,CASKLTGAYGYTF,TGTGCCAGCAAACTTACAGGGGCCTATGGCTACACCTTC
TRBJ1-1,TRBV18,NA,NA,CASSPVRGTEAFF,TGTGCCAGCTCACCGGTCAGGGGCACTGAAGCTTTCTTT
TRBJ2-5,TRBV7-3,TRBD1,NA,CASSLRGQGAPGETQYF,TGTGCCAGCAGCTTAAGGGGACAGGGGGCGCCTGGAGAGACCCAGTACTTC
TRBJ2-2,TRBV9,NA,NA,CASRGGLSTGELFF,TGTGCCAGCAGGGGGGGTCTCAGCACCGGGGAGCTGTTTTTT
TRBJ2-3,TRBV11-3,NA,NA,CASSFDSGSTDTQYF,TGTGCCAGCAGCTTTGACAGTGGGAGCACAGATACGCAGTATTTT
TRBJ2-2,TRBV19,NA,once,CASSRIGTINTGELFF,TGTGCCAGTAGTCGAATCGGGACAATAAACACCGGGGAGCTGTTTTTT
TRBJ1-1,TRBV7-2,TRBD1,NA,CASSFDRAPTEAFF,TGTGCCAGCAGCTTCGACAGGGCCCCGACTGAAGCTTTCTTT
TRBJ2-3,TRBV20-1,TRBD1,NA,CSASYRGTDTQYF,TGCAGTGCCAGTTACAGGGGGACAGATACGCAGTATTTT
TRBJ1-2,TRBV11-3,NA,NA,CASSLGDSDGYTF,TGTGCCAGCAGCTTAGGAGACAGCGATGGCTACACCTTC
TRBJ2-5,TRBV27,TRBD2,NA,CASSPLSGGASETQYF,TGTGCCAGCAGTCCCCTTAGCGGGGGGGCCTCAGAGACCCAGTACTTC
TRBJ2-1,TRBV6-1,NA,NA,CASSERGPADEQFF,TGTGCCAGCAGTGAACGTGGGCCGGCCGATGAGCAGTTCTTC
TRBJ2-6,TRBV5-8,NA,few,CASSFRSTGANVLTF,TGTGCCAGCAGCTTTCGCAGTACTGGGGCCAACGTCCTGACTTTC
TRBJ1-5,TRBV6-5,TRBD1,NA,CASRDRLNQPQHF,TGTGCCAGCAGGGACAGGCTGAATCAGCCCCAGCATTTT
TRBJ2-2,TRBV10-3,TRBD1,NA,CAISESGQETGELFF,TGTGCCATCAGTGAGTCAGGACAGGAAACCGGGGAGCTGTTTTTT
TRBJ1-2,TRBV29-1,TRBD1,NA,CSVSDRAYGYTF,TGCAGCGTTAGCGACAGGGCCTATGGCTACACCTTC
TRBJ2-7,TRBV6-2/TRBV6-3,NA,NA,CASSQPGIREQYF,TGTGCCAGCAGTCAACCAGGGATTCGCGAGCAGTACTTC
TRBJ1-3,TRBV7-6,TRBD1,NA,CASSLEGQGLGNTIYF,TGTGCCAGCAGCTTAGAGGGACAGGGACTGGGAAACACCATATATTTT
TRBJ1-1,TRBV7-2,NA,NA,CASSLEGGTEAFF,TGTGCCAGCAGCTTAGAAGGAGGAACTGAAGCTTTCTTT
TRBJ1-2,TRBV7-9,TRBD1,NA,CASSSGQGSNYGYTF,TGTGCCAGCAGTTCGGGACAGGGCTCTAACTATGGCTACACCTTC
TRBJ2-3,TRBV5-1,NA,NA,CASSSQRTDTQYF,TGCGCCAGCAGCTCCCAGCGGACGGATACGCAGTATTTT
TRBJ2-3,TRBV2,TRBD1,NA,CASRPTGIADTQYF,TGTGCCAGCAGGCCGACAGGGATTGCAGATACGCAGTATTTT
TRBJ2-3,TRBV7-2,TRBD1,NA,CASSPLLRGRWGTDTQYF,TGTGCCAGCAGCCCCCTCTTGAGGGGGCGATGGGGCACAGATACGCAGTATTTT
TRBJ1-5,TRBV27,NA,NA,CASSTRTLSSPQHF,TGTGCCAGCAGTACCAGGACACTCTCCTCGCCCCAGCATTTT
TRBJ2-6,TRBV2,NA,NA,CASSERGGGRPGANVLTF,TGTGCCAGCAGTGAAAGAGGGGGCGGGAGGCCTGGGGCCAACGTCCTGACTTTC
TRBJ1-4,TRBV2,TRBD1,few,CASSDRQGGGKLFF,TGTGCCAGCAGTGATAGGCAGGGGGGTGGAAAACTGTTTTTT
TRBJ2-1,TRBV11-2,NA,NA,CASSPYAGITYNEQFF,TGTGCCAGCAGCCCATACGCCGGGATCACCTACAATGAGCAGTTCTTC
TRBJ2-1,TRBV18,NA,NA,CASSPFSYNEQFF,TGTGCCAGCTCACCATTCAGTTACAATGAGCAGTTCTTC
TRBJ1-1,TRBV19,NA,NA,CASRAATEGGAFF,TGTGCCAGTAGGGCTGCCACTGAAGGGGGAGCTTTCTTT
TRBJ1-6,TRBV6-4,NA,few,CASSEVENSPLHF,TGTGCCAGCAGTGAAGTGGAGAATTCACCCCTCCACTTT